This T cell receptor beta chain was obtained from a study of OX40 agonist ivuxolimab in advanced cancers. Regarding the research as a whole: Ivuxolimab was a fully human IgG2 agonistic monoclonal antibody targeting the costimulatory receptor OX40 (CD134). Intravenous ivuxolimab was administered to patients every 2 weeks at six dose levels: 0.01, 0.1, 0.3, 1.5, 3 and 10 mg/kg. Among the 50 to 55 dose-escalation patients, some 20 had hepatocellular carcinoma, 15 or so melanoma, 9 renal cell carcinoma and 9 head and neck cancer. A male proportion of roughly 80% and a mean age of 60 years, ranging from roughly 23 to 79, were recorded for the dose-escalation cohort. Patients were allowed to have had prior anti-PD-1, anti-PD-L1 or anti-CTLA-4 therapy, and 30% to 50% of the dose-escalation patients had previously received checkpoint inhibitors. Partial responses occurred in three dose-escalation patients: two with cutaneous melanoma and one with hepatocellular carcinoma. The point of sequencing TCRbeta in the periphery was to test whether ivuxolimab changed TCR sequence diversity and drove clonal T-cell expansion. The paper describes the monotherapy dose-escalation part (N of about 52 patients) of the phase I trial of ivuxolimab. Broad study findings and their caveats: In the 0.1-3.0 mg/kg groups, partial responders were among the patients with the lowest normalized peripheral clonal expansion, particularly in CD8+ T cells. After ivuxolimab, expanded clones were on average more numerous among CD8+ T cells than among CD4+ T cells. Antigen specificity was not determined for the clonally expanded peripheral T cells. Low levels of normalized T-cell clonal expansion were also seen in some patients who did not respond. At doses of 0.1 to 3.0 mg/kg, clonal expansion of both CD4+ and CD8+ blood T cells was observed from baseline to week 6.

Concerning this clone itself: Its antigen specificity is not known. No base quality values were provided; no much bigger clone lies one nucleotide off.

Patients with a history of autoimmune disease or receiving systemic immunosuppression were excluded from the trial. In every dose cohort, peripheral blood was drawn for TCR sequencing at baseline, cycle 4 day 1, and cycle 7 day 1. Samples were obtained from an open-label, multicenter, first-in-human phase I dose-escalation trial of ivuxolimab. The trial enrolled adults with locally advanced or metastatic head and neck squamous cell, hepatocellular, melanoma or renal cell carcinoma. Before TCR sequencing, CD4+ T cells and CD8+ T cells were sorted from peripheral blood as separate populations. Taken from the germline V gene, the CDR1 and CDR2 loops are MNHEY and SVGAGI. The CDR3 spans 15 residues, from the cysteine through the phenylalanine. Of all the DNA, just the CDR3 is kept, 45 bases in frame from base 1. Trimming removed 2 bases from V and 0 bases from J, leaving 11 bases between the germline ends.

For sequencing of the TCRbeta CDR3 region, genomic DNA was extracted from the sorted cells. TCRbeta CDR3 regions were sequenced using the immunoSEQ Assay. The clones in this table, taken by TCRdb from immuneACCESS, are in-frame only. Not every clone is retained; where verified, under half of the shortfall comes from an unresolved V gene, and the cause of the rest is unknown. The sample records some 30,000 clones, about nine tenths of which are singletons. Together, the top ten hold about 4.4% of the sample. Here the chain combines TRBV6-5 and TRBJ2-7; a tentative D call is TRBD2 (6 bases match). The sequenced sample was CD4+ or CD8+ T cells sorted from blood, obtained in a trial of the OX40 agonist ivuxolimab. The receptor was derived from an adult with an advanced solid tumor such as melanoma, head and neck, liver or kidney cancer. The DNA sequence follows: TGTGCCAGCAGTTACCTCGCGGGGAGCTCCTACGAGCAGTACTTC. This encodes CASSYLAGSSYEQYF.